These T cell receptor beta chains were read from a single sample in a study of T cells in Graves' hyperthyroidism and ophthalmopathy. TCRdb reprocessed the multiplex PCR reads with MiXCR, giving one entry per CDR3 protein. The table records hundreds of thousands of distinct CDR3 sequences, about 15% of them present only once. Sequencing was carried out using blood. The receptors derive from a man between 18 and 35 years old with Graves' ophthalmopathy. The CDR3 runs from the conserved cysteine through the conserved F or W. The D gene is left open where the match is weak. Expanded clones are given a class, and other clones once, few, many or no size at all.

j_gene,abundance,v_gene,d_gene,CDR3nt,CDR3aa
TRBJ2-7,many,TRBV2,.,TGTGCCAGCACCCACGATAGGGGGGAGGACACCTACGAGCAGTACTTC,CASTHDRGEDTYEQYF
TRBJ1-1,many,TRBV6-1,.,TGTGCCAGCAGTGACAGGGGTTTCATGAACACTGAAGCTTTCTTT,CASSDRGFMNTEAFF
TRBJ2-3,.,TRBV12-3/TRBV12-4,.,TGTGCCAGCATTAAGGGAGCTAGCACAGATACGCAGTATTTT,CASIKGASTDTQYF
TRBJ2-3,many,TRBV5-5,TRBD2,TGTGCCAGCAGCTTCTCGGGAGGGACGGCAGATACGCAGTATTTT,CASSFSGGTADTQYF
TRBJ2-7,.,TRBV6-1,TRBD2,TGTGCCAGCAACCCTAGCGGGCCCTACGAGCAGTACTTC,CASNPSGPYEQYF
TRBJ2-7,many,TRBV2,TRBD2,TGTGCCAGCAGAGACCTAGCGGCGCAGAGGTACGAGCAGTACTTC,CASRDLAAQRYEQYF
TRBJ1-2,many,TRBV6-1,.,TGTGCCAGCAGTTACCAAGGGATCCCTGACTATGGCTACACCTTC,CASSYQGIPDYGYTF
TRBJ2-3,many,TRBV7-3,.,TGTGCCAGCAGCGCGGTCGTGAGCTTGGGGAGGAACACAGATACGCAGTATTTT,CASSAVVSLGRNTDTQYF
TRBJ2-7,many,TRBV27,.,TGTGCCAGCAGTTTAAGGGGGGACAACGAGCAGTACTTC,CASSLRGDNEQYF
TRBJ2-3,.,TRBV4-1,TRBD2,TGCGCCAGCAGCCAAGTACTAGCGGGAGGTGAGACAGATACGCAGTATTTT,CASSQVLAGGETDTQYF
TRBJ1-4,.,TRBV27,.,TGTGCCAGCAGTTCTAAGGGGATGGCCTATGAAAAACTGTTTTTT,CASSSKGMAYEKLFF
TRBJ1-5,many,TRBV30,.,TGTGCCTGGAGTTTCTTCCATAGCAATCAGCCCCAGCATTTT,CAWSFFHSNQPQHF
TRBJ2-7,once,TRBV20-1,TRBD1,TGCAGTGCTAGAGATAGCGACAGGGACCCGTACGAGCAGTACTTC,CSARDSDRDPYEQYF
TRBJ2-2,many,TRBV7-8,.,TGTGCCAGCAGCGAGATCATACCGAACACCGGGGAGCTGTTTTTT,CASSEIIPNTGELFF
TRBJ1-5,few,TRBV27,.,TGTGCCAGCAGCCGCCTCAATCAGCCCCAGCATTTT,CASSRLNQPQHF
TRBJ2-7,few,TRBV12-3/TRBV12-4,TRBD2,TGTGCCTCATGTGCCGGGGGGAGAACCTACGAGCAGTACTTC,CASCAGGRTYEQYF
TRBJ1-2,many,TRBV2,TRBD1,TGTGCCAGCAGGGGGGACAGACTAAACTATGGCTACACCTTC,CASRGDRLNYGYTF
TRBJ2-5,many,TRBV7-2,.,TGTGCCAGCAGCCGGTGGGGGCTAGGAGGGGGGCCTGAGACCCAGTACTTC,CASSRWGLGGGPETQYF
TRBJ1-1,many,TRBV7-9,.,TGTGCCAGCAGCTCCTCCGGGACTTATACTGAAGCTTTCTTT,CASSSSGTYTEAFF
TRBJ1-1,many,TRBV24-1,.,TGTGCCACCAGTCCGGGTTACATGAACACTGAAGCTTTCTTT,CATSPGYMNTEAFF
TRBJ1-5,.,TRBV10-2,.,TGCGCCAGCAGTGCCAGTAGCATCAATCAGCCCCAGCATTTT,CASSASSINQPQHF
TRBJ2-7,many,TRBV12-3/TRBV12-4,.,TGTGCCAGCAGTTTAGAGGGGGTCGGTTACGAGCAGTACTTC,CASSLEGVGYEQYF
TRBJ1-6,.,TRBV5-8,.,TGTGCCAGCAGCGGGGGACCTAATTACTATAATTCACCCCTCCACTTT,CASSGGPNYYNSPLHF
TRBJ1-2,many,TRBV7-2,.,TGTGCCAGCAGCTTAGAAGGGGGACTAGGGAACTATGGCTACACCTTC,CASSLEGGLGNYGYTF
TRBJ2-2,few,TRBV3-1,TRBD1,TGTGCCAGCAGCCAAGATCGGGGGGCCACCCGGACAGGGGATGCCGGGGAGCTGTTTTTT,CASSQDRGATRTGDAGELFF
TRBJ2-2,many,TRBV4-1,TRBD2,TGCGCCAGCAGCCAAGCCGTAGCGGGGGCCAACACCGGGGAGCTGTTTTTT,CASSQAVAGANTGELFF
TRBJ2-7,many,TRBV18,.,TGTGCCAGCTCACCTATGCGGAGTTCCTCCTACGAGCAGTACTTC,CASSPMRSSSYEQYF
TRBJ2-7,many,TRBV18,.,TGTGCCAGCTCTCAAGACGGGTACGAGCAGTACTTC,CASSQDGYEQYF
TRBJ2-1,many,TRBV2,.,TGTGCCAGCATCCGGAGCTCCTACAATGAGCAGTTCTTC,CASIRSSYNEQFF
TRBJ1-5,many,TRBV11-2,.,TGTGCCAGCAGCTTCGGGGGGCTCGGCAATCAGCCCCAGCATTTT,CASSFGGLGNQPQHF
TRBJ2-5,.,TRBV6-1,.,TGTGCCATCAGTGAAATCCGGGCCAGATGGTCAGAGACCCAGTACTTC,CAISEIRARWSETQYF
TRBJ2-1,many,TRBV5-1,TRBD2,TGCGCCAGCAGCCCGACTAGCGGGGGGGTATGGAATGAGCAGTTCTTC,CASSPTSGGVWNEQFF
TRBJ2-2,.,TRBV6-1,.,TGTGCCAGCAGTAAAGCGCTCGCGGGATTAACCGGGGAGCTGTTTTTT,CASSKALAGLTGELFF
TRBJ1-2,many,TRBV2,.,TGTGCCAGCAGGGAGGGGGGACGGGGCTACACCTTC,CASREGGRGYTF
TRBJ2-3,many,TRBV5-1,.,TGCGCCAGCAGGGACGAGGACACAGATACGCAGTATTTT,CASRDEDTDTQYF
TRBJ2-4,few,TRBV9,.,TGTGCCAGCAGCGAGACTTGGATGGGTTCCAAAAACATTCAGTACTTC,CASSETWMGSKNIQYF
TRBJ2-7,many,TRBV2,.,TGTGCCAGCAGGAGACAGGACGCCTCCTACGAGCAGTACTTC,CASRRQDASYEQYF
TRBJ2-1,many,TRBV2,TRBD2,TGTGCCAGCAGTGAGGGACTAGAGGCCGATGAGCAGTTCTTC,CASSEGLEADEQFF
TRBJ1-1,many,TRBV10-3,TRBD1,TGTGCCATCAGTGGCGCAGGGGGTCGGTACACTGAAGCTTTCTTT,CAISGAGGRYTEAFF
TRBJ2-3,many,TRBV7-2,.,TGTGCCAGCAGCTTAGAATGGACCCGCGGGGATACGCAGTATTTT,CASSLEWTRGDTQYF
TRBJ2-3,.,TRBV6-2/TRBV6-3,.,TGTGCCAGCAGTTACTCACCCACTAGGGTAGCGAGATATGCCGATACGCAGTATTTT,CASSYSPTRVARYADTQYF
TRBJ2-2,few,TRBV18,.,TGTGCCAGCTCACCACCGGTCAGGGGATGGGCCGGGGAGCTGTTTTTT,CASSPPVRGWAGELFF
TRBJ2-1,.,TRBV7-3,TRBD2,TGTGCCAGCAGGGTCCCCGGGACTAGCGGATACAATGAGCAGTTCTTC,CASRVPGTSGYNEQFF
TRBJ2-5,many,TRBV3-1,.,TGTGCCAGCAGCCACTCCTCTTGGACCCAGTACTTC,CASSHSSWTQYF
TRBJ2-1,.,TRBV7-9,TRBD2,TGTGCCAGCAGGAAGGAGCGGGGCTCCTACAATGAGCAGTTCTTC,CASRKERGSYNEQFF
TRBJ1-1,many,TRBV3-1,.,TGTGCCAGCAGCAGACAAGGGGGTGACACTGAAGCTTTCTTT,CASSRQGGDTEAFF
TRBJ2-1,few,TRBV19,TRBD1,TGTGCCAGTAGTATAGTTCCTTTCGGACAGGGGGCGCGAGGTGAGCAGTTCTTC,CASSIVPFGQGARGEQFF
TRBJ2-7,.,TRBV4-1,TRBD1,TGCGCCAGCAGCCATCCGGGACAGGGGGCCTACGAGCAGTACTTC,CASSHPGQGAYEQYF
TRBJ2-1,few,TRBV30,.,TGTGCCTGGAACCCCGCAGATAGGATCTACAATGAGCAGTTCTTC,CAWNPADRIYNEQFF
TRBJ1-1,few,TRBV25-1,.,TGTGCCAGCAGTGATCCGGTCAGGGAAGCTTTCTTT,CASSDPVREAFF
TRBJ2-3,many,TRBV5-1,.,TGCGCCAGCAGCTTGGAAGGTCCTATGGGGACAGATACGCAGTATTTT,CASSLEGPMGTDTQYF
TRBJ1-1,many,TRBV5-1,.,TGCGCCAGCACCCGGGTCCCGGGCGTTGGCGAAGCTTTCTTT,CASTRVPGVGEAFF
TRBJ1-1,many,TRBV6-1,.,TGTGCCAGCAGCCTTGGGACGGCGGACACTGAAGCTTTCTTT,CASSLGTADTEAFF